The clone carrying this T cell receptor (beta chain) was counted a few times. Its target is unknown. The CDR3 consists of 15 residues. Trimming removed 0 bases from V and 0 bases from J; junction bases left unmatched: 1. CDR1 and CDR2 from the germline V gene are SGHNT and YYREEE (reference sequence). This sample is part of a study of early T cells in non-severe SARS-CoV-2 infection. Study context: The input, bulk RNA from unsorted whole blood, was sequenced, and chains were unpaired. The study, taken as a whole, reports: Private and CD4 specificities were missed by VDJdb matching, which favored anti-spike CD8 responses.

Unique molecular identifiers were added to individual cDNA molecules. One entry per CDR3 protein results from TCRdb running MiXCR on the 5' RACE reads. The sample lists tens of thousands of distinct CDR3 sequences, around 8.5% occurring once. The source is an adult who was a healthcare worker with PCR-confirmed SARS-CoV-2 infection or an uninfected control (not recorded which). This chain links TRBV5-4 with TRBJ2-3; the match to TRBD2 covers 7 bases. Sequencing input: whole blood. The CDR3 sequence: CASSLASGSTDTQYF. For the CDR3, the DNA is TGTGCCAGCAGCTTGGCTAGCGGAAGCACAGATACGCAGTATTTT.